This TCR beta chain originates from a study of T cells in Graves' hyperthyroidism and ophthalmopathy. Amplified TCR beta CDR3 regions derived from RNA transcripts. The HTBI primer set was used in a first-round RT-PCR of the TCR CDR3. TCRdb re-derived calls from the multiplex PCR reads in MiXCR, one entry per CDR3 protein. The sample holds about 380,000 distinct CDR3 sequences; approximately 13% are singletons and the top ten take about 11%. It was considered stable Graves' hyperthyroidism when ophthalmopathy did not progress within 18 months. For the diagnoses, clinical symptoms, serum thyroxine and TRAb, thyroid ultrasound and orbital computed tomography were used. The authors took PBMCs from 10 ml fresh peripheral blood. The CDR3 is 17 amino acids. Trimming cost V 1 base and J 7 bases; bases outside gene matches: 9. The germline CDR1 and CDR2 sequences are LGHDT and YNNKEL (reference sequence). Many counts were recorded for this clonotype.

This chain uses TRBV3-1 with TRBJ1-6; TRBD1 agrees at 8 bases. The sequence derives from a woman aged 60-70 years with Graves' hyperthyroidism. Sample: blood. The DNA for the CDR3 is TGTGCCAGCAGCCAAGCCGGGCAGGGGGCAGGAAATTCACCCCTCCACTTT. Protein: CASSQAGQGAGNSPLHF.